This T cell receptor beta chain comes out of a study of T cell responses to AZD1222 COVID-19 vaccine (dated by TCRdb to the early 2020s). Background on the whole study: Because spike-specific TCR depth and breadth did not differ between the two schedules, AZD1222 recipients who got a second dose at roughly 4 weeks were pooled with those who got a second dose at roughly 12 weeks. A total of over 230 trial participants underwent TCR sequencing, of whom approximately 210 received two doses of AZD1222 and about 25 received two doses of the MenACWY control vaccine. Trial participants were enrolled by age into subgroups of 18-55, 56-69 and 70-plus years, and 148, 28 and 57 TCR-sequenced participants, respectively, were included in these subgroups.

Beyond this particular receptor, the publication reports: Conclusions about previously exposed vaccinees are limited because only five to seven AZD1222 recipients were SARS-CoV-2 seropositive at baseline. Spike-specific TCR breadth and depth rose significantly after two AZD1222 doses compared with day 0 and with MenACWY recipients. Because no day 14 peak-response samples were available, repertoires were characterized only after the peak T cell response. Participants were mostly white British and included more females than males, and it was suggested by the authors that clonal diversity may have been underestimated. Nearly half of unique spike-specific TCRs reportedly recognized epitopes outside regions mutated in the B.1.351 and B.1.1.7 variants. The whole spike protein was spanned by vaccine-associated CD4 TCRs, and dominant responses were seen in regions 160-218 and 743-854. The 56-69-year group was small, and its depth increase did not reach significance, likely because of low power.

With regard to this clone: This receptor's antigen is unknown. No base quality information exists; no much larger clone differs at one position.

The CDR3 regions of human TCRbeta chains were analyzed by immunosequencing. As for how the authors treated the data: Repertoire TCRs were matched against a reference library of SARS-CoV-2-specific TCRs generated with the MIRA antigen-specificity platform. Breadth meant the fraction of unique TCRs that were SARS-CoV-2-associated, whereas depth meant the fraction of total T cells that were SARS-CoV-2-associated. Using the MIRA data, each spike-specific TCR was assigned both to the spike region to which the TCR was reactive and to a CD4 or CD8 class. Log10-transformed breadth and depth values were compared by one-way ANOVA with Sidak's multiple comparisons tests. Here the immuneACCESS table is served through TCRdb, limited to in-frame sequences with V and J called. Missing clones are a known gap in these copies; in checked studies unresolved V genes cover under half, and the rest lacks a known reason. V and J calls and clone size are copied from that table; D and trimming were computed from the DNA. The table for this sample lists 150,000 or so clones; under 95% of them were counted only once. The ten largest clonotypes hold 4.4% of the sample.

The time point label, as the study defines it: baseline before first vaccination. Vaccinee samples were obtained from the UK trials COV001 and COV002, which included a single-blind randomized controlled phase 2/3 trial of AZD1222 (ChAdOx1 nCoV-19) in healthy adults. Trial participant PBMC samples were collected at day 0 and day 28 after the second dose for TCRbeta chain sequencing. V is cut by 5 bases and J by 2 bases, and the space between the germline ends is 16 bases. Sequences MDHEN (CDR1) and SYDVKM (CDR2) are obtained from the germline V gene. The CDR3 sequence holds 17 residues, the cysteine and phenylalanine included. The DNA shown is the 51-base CDR3, in frame from base 1.

The chain employs TRBV28 and TRBJ2-6; a weak D assignment points to TRBD2 (6 bases agree). The receptor was derived from an adult in good health. Sequencing was performed on peripheral blood, taken on day 0 of AZD1222 vaccination. The CDR3 region has the sequence CASSLIPGGPGANVLTF. The DNA reads TGTGCCAGCAGTCTGATACCCGGAGGGCCTGGGGCCAACGTCCTGACTTTC.